This TCR beta chain was obtained from a study of blood T cell repertoires in COVID-19. Across the study: Nucleic acid was either cDNA or gDNA, and it came from T cells, B-cell-depleted T cells, or PBMCs.

Trimming took off 3 bases at V and 4 bases at J, with 12 bases between the two ends. Germline CDR1 and CDR2: LGHNA and YSLEER. The CDR3 covers 14 residues. The data were produced by immunoSEQ multiplex PCR, yet TCRdb's version contains in-frame clones alone and is incomplete. The table has some 45,000 clones, more than 75% seen once. Material: peripheral blood. The chain recombines TRBV4-3 with TRBJ1-1; D is possibly TRBD1 (5 bases). The clonotype comes from an older man with acute or convalescent COVID-19. The CDR3 nucleotides read TGCGCCAGCAGCCATGGAGCGGGGGGCACTGAAGCTTTCTTT. It translates to CASSHGAGGTEAFF.